One sample yielded the 17 T cell receptor beta chains listed below, sequenced in a study of blood T cell repertoires in COVID-19. TCRdb keeps only in-frame clones here, not all; method: immunoSEQ multiplex PCR. Of roughly 390,000 clones listed, approximately 87% are singletons. The sample comprised peripheral blood. The receptors were sampled from a woman younger than 45 with COVID-19, enrolled during active disease.

The V call is TRBV7-9, the J call TRBJ2-7; 7 nucleotides match TRBD1. The V gene's germline CDR1 is SEHNR and CDR2 FQNEAQ (reference sequence). V gave up 5 bases and J gave up 2 bases; unmatched junction bases: 6. The CDR3 is 14 amino acids. This CDR3 reads CASSKLGQPYEQYF. CDR3 bases: TGTGCCAGCAGCAAATTGGGACAGCCCTACGAGCAGTACTTC.

The chain links TRBV9 to TRBJ1-2; a weak D match, TRBD1 (5 bases). The ends were cut back, 5 bases at V and 6 bases at J, with 17 bases in the middle. This CDR3 is 14 amino acids long. CDR1 is SGDLS and CDR2 is YYNGEE in the germline V gene. The CDR3 is CASSGGDWGDGYTF. The CDR3 DNA reads TGTGCCAGCAGTGGAGGGGACTGGGGAGATGGCTACACCTTC. Filled out from reference TRBV9 and TRBJ1-2, the complete variable domain reads DSGVTQTPKHLITATGQRVTLRCSPRSGDLSVYWYQQSLDQGLQFLIQYYNGEERAKGNILERFSAQQFPDLHSELNLSSLELGDSALYFCASSGGDWGDGYTFGSGTRLTVV.

The V gene is TRBV20-1, the J gene TRBJ2-7; D is possibly TRBD1 (6 bases). Germline V gives CDR1 DFQATT, CDR2 SNEGSKA (reference sequence). Trimming pared 6 bases from V and 6 bases from J, leaving 12 bases between. The CDR3 length is 11 residues. CDR3 in amino acids: CSARYRVEQYF. The CDR3 DNA follows: TGCAGTGCCCGGTACAGGGTCGAGCAGTACTTC.

The chain employs TRBV29-1 and TRBJ2-7, with D unclear. CDR3 size: 11 residues. Germline assignment: CDR1 SQVTM and CDR2 ANQGSEA. V lost 6 bases and J lost 1, with 7 bases in between. The CDR3 DNA sequence: TGCAGCGTCTTGTATTCCTACGAGCAGTACTTC. This translates into CSVLYSYEQYF.

This clone showed up just a few times. Here the CDR3 DNA reads TGTGCCAGCTCGGGTAAAGCGGGAGCTCGGACAGATACGCAGTATTTT. Translating it yields CASSGKAGARTDTQYF. The J gene is TRBJ2-3, the V gene TRBV18, with 8 nucleotides matching TRBD2. With V trimmed by 6 bases and J by 3 bases, 11 bases remained unmatched. This CDR3 spans 16 amino acids. Germline CDR1 is KGHSH and CDR2 is LQKENI.

The chain uses TRBV3-1 (or the pseudogene TRBV3-2) and TRBJ2-7; 11 bases agree with TRBD1. V shed 4 bases and J 6 bases; nucleotides not matched to a gene: 5. CDR3 length: 14 amino acids. The V gene's germline CDR1 is LGHDT and CDR2 YNNKEL (reference sequence). The CDR3 region is CASSLRTGGGEQYF. The CDR3 region has the DNA TGTGCCAGCAGCCTCCGGACAGGGGGCGGCGAGCAGTACTTC.

The chain is built from TRBV5-1 and TRBJ2-2; D uncertain. The CDR3 is 14 amino acids. V was clipped by 0 bases and J by 5 bases, with 8 bases between them. Looked up from germline, CDR1 is SGHRS and CDR2 is YFSETQ. CDR3 residues: CASSLDPVTGELFF. CDR3 nucleotide sequence: TGCGCCAGCAGCTTGGATCCGGTTACCGGGGAGCTGTTTTTT.

The chain recombines TRBV25-1 with TRBJ2-1; 10 bases align to TRBD2. V lost 8 bases, J lost 3 bases, and 7 bases stayed unmatched. The CDR3 extends over 15 amino acids. Per the germline V gene, CDR1 is MGHDK and CDR2 is SYGVNS. The CDR3 DNA is TGTGCCAGCCGTGCAAGCGGGAGGGGCTACAATGAGCAGTTCTTC. Its translation is CASRASGRGYNEQFF.

The chain carries TRBV6-5 and TRBJ2-3; 7 bases line up with TRBD1. CDR1 and CDR2 from the germline V gene are MNHEY and SVGAGI. CDR3 length: 12 amino acids. With 6 bases clipped from V and 8 bases from J, the junction kept 5 bases outside the gene matches. The DNA of the CDR3 is TGTGCCAGCAGAAGGGACAGTAGTACGCAGTATTTT. This gives the protein CASRRDSSTQYF.

The genes are TRBV28 and TRBJ2-3; D is uncertain. V was clipped by 2 bases and J by 0 bases, with 9 bases between them. Per germline, CDR1 MDHEN and CDR2 SYDVKM. This CDR3 region has 15 residues. CDR3 DNA sequence: TGTGCCAGCAGTTTAAACAGAGCTAGCACAGATACGCAGTATTTT. It is translated as CASSLNRASTDTQYF.

The chain joins TRBV9 to TRBJ2-5; D unresolved. The germline V gene encodes CDR1 SGDLS and CDR2 YYNGEE. CDR3 length equals 12 residues. Trimming shortened V by 0 bases and J by 4 bases, and 4 bases separated the two germline ends. The CDR3 DNA reads TGTGCCAGCAGCGTAGAAGCAGAGACCCAGTACTTC. Translation gives CASSVEAETQYF.

The chain joins TRBV7-3 to TRBJ2-1; 7 bases align to TRBD2. This CDR3 contains 17 residues. V shed 5 bases, J shed 0 bases, and the junction held 10 bases outside the gene matches. Germline CDR1 and CDR2: SGHTA and FQGTGA. The CDR3 region is CASSPRLADSSYNEQFF. CDR3 nucleotides: TGTGCCAGCAGCCCCCGGCTAGCGGATAGCTCCTACAATGAGCAGTTCTTC. The full variable domain, completed using reference TRBV7-3 and TRBJ2-1, is GAGVSQTPSNKVTEKGKYVELRCDPISGHTALYWYRQSLGQGPEFLIYFQGTGAADDSGLPNDRFFAVRPEGSVSTLKIQRTERGDSAVYLCASSPRLADSSYNEQFFGPGTRLTVL.

The gene calls are TRBV4-2 and TRBJ1-1; no firm D call. Germline V lookup: CDR1 LGHNA, CDR2 YNFKEQ. Deletions cut 1 base from V and 5 bases from J, with 5 bases between. This CDR3 contains 12 residues. The CDR3 is CASSQGSTEAFF. CDR3 nucleotide sequence: TGTGCCAGCAGCCAAGGCAGTACTGAAGCTTTCTTT.

The gene calls are TRBV12-3 or TRBV12-4 and TRBJ1-2; TRBD1 matches at 7 bases. CDR3 length: 13 amino acids. J lost 3 bases, V lost 5 bases, and 3 bases had no gene match. The CDR3 here is CASSTQGHYGYTF. CDR3 coding DNA: TGTGCCAGCAGTACACAGGGGCACTATGGCTACACCTTC.

CDR3 coding DNA: TGCAGCGTTGTAGCCGGGACTAGCAGGACTTACAATGAGCAGTTCTTC. It translates to CSVVAGTSRTYNEQFF. The chain uses TRBV29-1 and TRBJ2-1; 9 bases align to TRBD2. The CDR3 has 16 amino acids. From germline, CDR1 is SQVTM and CDR2 ANQGSEA. V lost 4 bases and J lost 4; bases outside the gene matches: 11.

The J gene is TRBJ2-4, the V gene TRBV5-1; TRBD1 aligns across 7 bases. Trimming took 3 bases from V and 0 from J; bases not matched to a gene: 6. The CDR3 totals 16 residues. Germline CDR1 reads SGHRS; CDR2 reads YFSETQ. This CDR3 is CASSSGQLLAKNIQYF. In nucleotides, the CDR3 is TGCGCCAGCAGCTCGGGACAGTTATTAGCCAAAAACATTCAGTACTTC. Filled out from reference TRBV5-1 and TRBJ2-4, the complete variable domain reads KAGVTQTPRYLIKTRGQQVTLSCSPISGHRSVSWYQQTPGQGLQFLFEYFSETQRNKGNFPGRFSGRQFSNSRSEMNVSTLELGDSALYLCASSSGQLLAKNIQYFGAGTRLSVL.

The genes are TRBV6-5 and TRBJ1-5; 9 bases align to TRBD1. The CDR3 length is 15 residues. V gave up 6 bases and J gave up 9 bases; unmatched junction bases: 12. Per germline, CDR1 MNHEY and CDR2 SVGAGI. The CDR3: CASREDRGAWGPQHF. CDR3 sequence (DNA): TGTGCCAGCAGGGAGGACAGGGGTGCCTGGGGGCCCCAGCATTTT.